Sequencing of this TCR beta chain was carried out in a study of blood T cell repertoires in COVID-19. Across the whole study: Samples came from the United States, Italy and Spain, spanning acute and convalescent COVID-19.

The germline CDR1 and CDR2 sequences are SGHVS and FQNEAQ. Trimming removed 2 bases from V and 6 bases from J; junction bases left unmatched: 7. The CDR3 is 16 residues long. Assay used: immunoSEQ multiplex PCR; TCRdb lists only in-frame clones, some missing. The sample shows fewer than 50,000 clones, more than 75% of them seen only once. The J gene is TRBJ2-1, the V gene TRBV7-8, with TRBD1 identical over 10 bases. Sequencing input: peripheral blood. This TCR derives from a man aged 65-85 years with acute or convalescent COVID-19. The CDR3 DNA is TGTGCCAGCAGCTTAAGTGGTCGGACAGGGGGCAATGAGCAGTTCTTC. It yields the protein CASSLSGRTGGNEQFF.